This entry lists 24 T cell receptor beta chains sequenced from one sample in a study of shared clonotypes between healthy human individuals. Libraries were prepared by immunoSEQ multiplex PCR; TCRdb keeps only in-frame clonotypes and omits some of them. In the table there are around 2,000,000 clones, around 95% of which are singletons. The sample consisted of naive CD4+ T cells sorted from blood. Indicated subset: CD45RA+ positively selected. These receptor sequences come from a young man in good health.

CDR3 residues: CASSPVPQGNEQFF. The CDR3 nucleotides are TGTGCCAGCAGCCCCGTCCCTCAGGGCAATGAGCAGTTCTTC. This rearrangement joins TRBV9 to TRBJ2-1, with TRBD1 as a possible D gene (5 bases). V lost 4 bases and J 6 bases, leaving 14 bases between the germline ends. This CDR3 has 14 residues. The V gene's germline CDR1 is SGDLS and CDR2 YYNGEE.

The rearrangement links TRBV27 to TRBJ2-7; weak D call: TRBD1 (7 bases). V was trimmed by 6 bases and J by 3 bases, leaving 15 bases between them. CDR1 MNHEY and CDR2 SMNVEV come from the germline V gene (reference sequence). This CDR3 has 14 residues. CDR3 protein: CASSRGGTVYEQYF. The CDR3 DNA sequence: TGTGCCAGCAGCCGAGGGGGGACAGTCTACGAGCAGTACTTC.

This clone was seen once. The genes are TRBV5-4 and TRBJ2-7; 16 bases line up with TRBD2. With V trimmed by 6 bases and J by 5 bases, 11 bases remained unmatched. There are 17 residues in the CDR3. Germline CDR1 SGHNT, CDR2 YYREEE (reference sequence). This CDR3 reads CASMGPGLAGGPNEQYF. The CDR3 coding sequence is TGTGCCAGCATGGGACCGGGACTAGCGGGAGGGCCAAACGAGCAGTACTTC.

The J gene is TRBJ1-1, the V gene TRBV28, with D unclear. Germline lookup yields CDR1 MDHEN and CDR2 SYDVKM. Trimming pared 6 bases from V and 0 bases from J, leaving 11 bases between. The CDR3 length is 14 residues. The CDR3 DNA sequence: TGTGCCAGCAGGGCCGGCTCCTTGAACACTGAAGCTTTCTTT. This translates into CASRAGSLNTEAFF.

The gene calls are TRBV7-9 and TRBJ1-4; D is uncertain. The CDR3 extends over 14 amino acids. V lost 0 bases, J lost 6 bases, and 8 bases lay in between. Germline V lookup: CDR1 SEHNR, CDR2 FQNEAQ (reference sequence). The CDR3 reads CASSLAPGYEKLFF. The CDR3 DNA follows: TGTGCCAGCAGCTTAGCCCCGGGGTATGAAAAACTGTTTTTT.

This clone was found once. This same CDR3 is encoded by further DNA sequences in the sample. CDR3 region: CASSVGLGTDTQYF. The CDR3 bases are TGTGCCAGCAGCGTAGGTCTGGGGACAGATACGCAGTATTTT. J is TRBJ2-3 and V is TRBV9; D gene uncertain. Germline V gene sequence: CDR1 SGDLS, CDR2 YYNGEE. The CDR3 consists of 14 residues. V lost 0 bases, J lost 3 bases, and 8 bases lay in between.

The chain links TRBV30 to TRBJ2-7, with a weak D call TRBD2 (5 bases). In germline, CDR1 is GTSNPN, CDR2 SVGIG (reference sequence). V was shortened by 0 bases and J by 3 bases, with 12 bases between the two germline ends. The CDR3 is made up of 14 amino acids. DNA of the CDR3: TGTGCCTGGAGTGTAGGACTGGGTGGCTACGAGCAGTACTTC. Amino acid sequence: CAWSVGLGGYEQYF.

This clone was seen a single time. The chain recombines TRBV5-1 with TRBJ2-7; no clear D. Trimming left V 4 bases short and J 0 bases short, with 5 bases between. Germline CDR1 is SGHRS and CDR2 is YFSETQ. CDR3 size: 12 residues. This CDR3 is CASSNPSYEQYF. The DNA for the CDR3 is TGCGCCAGCAGCAACCCCTCCTACGAGCAGTACTTC.

The DNA of the CDR3 is TGCGCCAGCAGCTTTATAGGGTCCCAGGCAACTAATGAAAAACTGTTTTTT. It yields the protein CASSFIGSQATNEKLFF. The gene calls are TRBV5-1 and TRBJ1-4; D remains ambiguous. The V end was cut by 2 bases, the J end by 0 bases, with 14 bases between. The CDR3 has 17 amino acids. Germline-derived CDR1 and CDR2 are SGHRS and YFSETQ.

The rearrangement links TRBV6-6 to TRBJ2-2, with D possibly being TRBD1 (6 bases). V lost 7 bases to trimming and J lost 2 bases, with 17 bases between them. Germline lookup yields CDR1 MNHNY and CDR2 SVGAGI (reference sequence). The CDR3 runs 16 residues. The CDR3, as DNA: TGTGCCAGCATCCCAGTATCGACAGGCAACACCGGGGAGCTGTTTTTT. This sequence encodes CASIPVSTGNTGELFF.

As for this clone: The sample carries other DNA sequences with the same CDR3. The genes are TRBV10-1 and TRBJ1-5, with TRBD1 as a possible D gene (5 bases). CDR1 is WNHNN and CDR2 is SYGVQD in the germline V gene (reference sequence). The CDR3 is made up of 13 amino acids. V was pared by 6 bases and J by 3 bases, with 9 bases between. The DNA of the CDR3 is TGCGCCAGCAGCCAAGGGGTCAATCAGCCCCAGCATTTT. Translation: CASSQGVNQPQHF.

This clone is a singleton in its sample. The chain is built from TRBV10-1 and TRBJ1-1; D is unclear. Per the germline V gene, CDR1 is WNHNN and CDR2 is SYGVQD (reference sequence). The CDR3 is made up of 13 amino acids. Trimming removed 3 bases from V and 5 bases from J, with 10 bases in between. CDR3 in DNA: TGCGCCAGCAGTGATGGGGTCTGGACTGAAGCTTTCTTT. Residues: CASSDGVWTEAFF.

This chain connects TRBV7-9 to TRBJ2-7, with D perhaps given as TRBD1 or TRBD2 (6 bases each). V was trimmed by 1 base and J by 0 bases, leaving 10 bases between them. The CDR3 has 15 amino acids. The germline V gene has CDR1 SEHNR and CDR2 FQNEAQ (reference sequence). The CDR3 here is CASSLEGGNSYEQYF. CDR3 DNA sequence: TGTGCCAGCAGCTTAGAGGGGGGCAACTCCTACGAGCAGTACTTC.

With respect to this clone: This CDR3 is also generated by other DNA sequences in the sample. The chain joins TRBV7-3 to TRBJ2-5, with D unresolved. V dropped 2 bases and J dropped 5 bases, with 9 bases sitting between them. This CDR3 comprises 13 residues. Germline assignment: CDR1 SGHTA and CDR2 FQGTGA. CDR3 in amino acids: CASSLGVRETQYF. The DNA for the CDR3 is TGTGCCAGCAGCTTAGGGGTGCGGGAGACCCAGTACTTC. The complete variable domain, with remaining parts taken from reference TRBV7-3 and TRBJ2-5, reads GAGVSQTPSNKVTEKGKYVELRCDPISGHTALYWYRQSLGQGPEFLIYFQGTGAADDSGLPNDRFFAVRPEGSVSTLKIQRTERGDSAVYLCASSLGVRETQYFGPGTRLLVL.

The CDR3 loop reads CAWSALGSGVNIQYF. The CDR3 region has the DNA TGTGCCTGGAGCGCCCTAGGAAGCGGGGTAAACATTCAGTACTTC. The chain joins TRBV30 to TRBJ2-4, with 7 bases fitting TRBD2. CDR3 length equals 15 residues. Germline values: CDR1 GTSNPN, CDR2 SVGIG (reference sequence). With V trimmed by 3 bases and J by 6 bases, 11 bases remained unmatched. Together with reference TRBV30 and TRBJ2-4, the CDR3 gives the full variable domain: SQTIHQWPATLVQPVGSPLSLECTVEGTSNPNLYWYRQAAGRGLQLLFYSVGIGQISSEVPQNLSASRPQDRQFILSSKKLLLSDSGFYLCAWSALGSGVNIQYFGAGTRLSVL.

The CDR3 coding sequence is TGCGCCAGCAGTTCCGCCCAGGGGGCAGGGGAGACCCAGTACTTC. Translating gives CASSSAQGAGETQYF. The chain joins TRBV5-1 to TRBJ2-5, with 8 bases aligning to TRBD1. The germline V gene has CDR1 SGHRS and CDR2 YFSETQ. The CDR3 consists of 15 residues. Losses at the gene ends were 5 bases for V and 5 bases for J; bases not matched to a gene: 11.

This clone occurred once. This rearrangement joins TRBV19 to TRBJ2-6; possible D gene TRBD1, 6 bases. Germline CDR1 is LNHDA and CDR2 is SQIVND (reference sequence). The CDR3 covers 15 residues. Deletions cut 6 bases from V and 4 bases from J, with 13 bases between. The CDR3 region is CASSLQGPGANVLTF. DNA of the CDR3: TGTGCCAGTAGCCTACAGGGACCCGGGGCCAACGTCCTGACTTTC. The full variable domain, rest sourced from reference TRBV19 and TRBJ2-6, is DGGITQSPKYLFRKEGQNVTLSCEQNLNHDAMYWYRQDPGQGLRLIYYSQIVNDFQKGDIAEGYSVSREKKESFPLTVTSAQKNPTAFYLCASSLQGPGANVLTFGAGSRLTVL.

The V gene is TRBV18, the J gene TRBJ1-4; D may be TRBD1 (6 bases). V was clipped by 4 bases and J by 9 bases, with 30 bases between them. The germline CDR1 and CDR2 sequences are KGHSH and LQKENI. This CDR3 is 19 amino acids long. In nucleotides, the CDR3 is TGTGCCAGCTCACTTTCCATCGGACAGCTAGGGGAAACCTTTCAAAAACTGTTTTTT. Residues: CASSLSIGQLGETFQKLFF.

The CDR3 sequence is CASSQDRSSYEQYF. CDR3 DNA sequence: TGTGCCAGCAGTCAGGACAGGAGCTCCTACGAGCAGTACTTC. V and J are TRBV5-8 and TRBJ2-7; 7 bases fit TRBD1. Germline V gene data show CDR1 as SGHTS and CDR2 as YDEGEE. The CDR3 extends over 14 amino acids. After removal of 5 bases from V and 0 bases from J, the junction contained 5 bases not matched to a gene.

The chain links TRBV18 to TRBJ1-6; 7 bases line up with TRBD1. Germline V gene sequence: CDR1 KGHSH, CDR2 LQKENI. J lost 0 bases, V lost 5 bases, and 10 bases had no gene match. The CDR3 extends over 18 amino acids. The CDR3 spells CASSSSQGGNSYNSPLHF. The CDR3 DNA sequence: TGTGCCAGCTCATCCAGCCAGGGGGGAAACTCCTATAATTCACCCCTCCACTTT.

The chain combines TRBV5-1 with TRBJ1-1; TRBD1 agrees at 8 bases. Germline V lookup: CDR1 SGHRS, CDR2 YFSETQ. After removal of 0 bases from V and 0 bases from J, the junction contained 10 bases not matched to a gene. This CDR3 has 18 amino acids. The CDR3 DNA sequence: TGCGCCAGCAGCTTGGAGGACGCCCAGGGGGCCGTGAACACTGAAGCTTTCTTT. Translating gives CASSLEDAQGAVNTEAFF.

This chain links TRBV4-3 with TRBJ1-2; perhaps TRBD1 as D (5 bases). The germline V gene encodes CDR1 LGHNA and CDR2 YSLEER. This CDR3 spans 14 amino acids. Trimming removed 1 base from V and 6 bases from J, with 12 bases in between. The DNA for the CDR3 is TGCGCCAGCAGCCAAGGTCAGACAGAAGATGGCTACACCTTC. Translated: CASSQGQTEDGYTF.

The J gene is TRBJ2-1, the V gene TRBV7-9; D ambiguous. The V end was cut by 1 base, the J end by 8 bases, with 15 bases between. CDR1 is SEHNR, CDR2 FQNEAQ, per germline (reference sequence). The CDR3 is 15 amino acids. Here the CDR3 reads CASSLVGTPVYEQFF. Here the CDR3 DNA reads TGTGCCAGCAGCTTAGTGGGCACCCCGGTATATGAGCAGTTCTTC. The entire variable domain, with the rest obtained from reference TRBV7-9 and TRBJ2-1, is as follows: DTGVSQNPRHKITKRGQNVTFRCDPISEHNRLYWYRQTLGQGPEFLTYFQNEAQLEKSRLLSDRFSAERPKGSFSTLEIQRTEQGDSAMYLCASSLVGTPVYEQFFGPGTRLTVL.

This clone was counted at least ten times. CDR3 amino acids: CASSEQLSLGGGYTF. The CDR3 region has the DNA TGTGCCAGCAGTGAGCAGCTCTCCTTGGGAGGCGGCTACACCTTC. The chain carries TRBV2 and TRBJ1-2; no clear D. Per germline, CDR1 SNHLY and CDR2 FYNNEI. The CDR3 has 15 residues. With 3 bases removed from V and 8 bases from J, the gap between germline ends came to 19 bases. Looking up the rest from reference TRBV2 and TRBJ1-2 gives the full variable domain: EPEVTQTPSHQVTQMGQEVILRCVPISNHLYFYWYRQILGQKVEFLVSFYNNEISEKSEIFDDQFSVERPDGSNFTLKIRSTKLEDSAMYFCASSEQLSLGGGYTFGSGTRLTVV.